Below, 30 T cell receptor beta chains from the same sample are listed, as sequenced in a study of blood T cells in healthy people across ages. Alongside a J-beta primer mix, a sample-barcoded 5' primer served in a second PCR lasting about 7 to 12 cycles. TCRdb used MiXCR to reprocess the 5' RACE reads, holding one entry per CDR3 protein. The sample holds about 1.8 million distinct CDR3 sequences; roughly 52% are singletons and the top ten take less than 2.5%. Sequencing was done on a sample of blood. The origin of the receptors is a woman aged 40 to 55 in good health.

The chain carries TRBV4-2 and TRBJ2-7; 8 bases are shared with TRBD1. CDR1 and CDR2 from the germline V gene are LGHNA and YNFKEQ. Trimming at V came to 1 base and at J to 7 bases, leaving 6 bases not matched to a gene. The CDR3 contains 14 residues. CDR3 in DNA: TGTGCCAGCAGCCAAGGGACAGGGCCAAATGAGCAGTACTTC. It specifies CASSQGTGPNEQYF.

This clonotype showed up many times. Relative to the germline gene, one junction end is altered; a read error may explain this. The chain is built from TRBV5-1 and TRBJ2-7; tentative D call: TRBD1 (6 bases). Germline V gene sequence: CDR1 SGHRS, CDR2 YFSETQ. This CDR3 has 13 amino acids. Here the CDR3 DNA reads TGTGCCAGCAGTAGGACAGATTCCTACGAGCAGTACTTC. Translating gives CASSRTDSYEQYF.

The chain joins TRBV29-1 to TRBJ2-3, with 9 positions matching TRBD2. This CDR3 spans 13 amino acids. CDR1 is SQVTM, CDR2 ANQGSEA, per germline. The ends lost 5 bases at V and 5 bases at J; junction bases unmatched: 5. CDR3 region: CSVLAGRGDTQYF. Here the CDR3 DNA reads TGCAGCGTTCTAGCGGGGAGGGGAGATACGCAGTATTTT.

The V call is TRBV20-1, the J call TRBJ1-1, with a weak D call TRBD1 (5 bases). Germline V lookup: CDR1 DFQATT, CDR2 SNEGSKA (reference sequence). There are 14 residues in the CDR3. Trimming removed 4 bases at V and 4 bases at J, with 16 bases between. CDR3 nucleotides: TGCAGTGCTACCCGCGGGGCTTTCGGCACTGAAGCTTTCTTT. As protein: CSATRGAFGTEAFF.

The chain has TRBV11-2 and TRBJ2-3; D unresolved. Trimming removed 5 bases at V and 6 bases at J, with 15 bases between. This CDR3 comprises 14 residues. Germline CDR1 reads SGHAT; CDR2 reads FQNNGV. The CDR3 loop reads CASSVAPTRDTQYF. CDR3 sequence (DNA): TGTGCCAGCAGCGTAGCCCCGACGAGGGATACGCAGTATTTT.

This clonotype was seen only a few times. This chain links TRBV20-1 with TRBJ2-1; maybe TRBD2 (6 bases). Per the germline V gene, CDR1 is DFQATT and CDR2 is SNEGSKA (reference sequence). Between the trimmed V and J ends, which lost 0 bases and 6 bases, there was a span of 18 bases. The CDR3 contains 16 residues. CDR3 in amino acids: CSARDFSSSESNEQFF. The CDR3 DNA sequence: TGCAGTGCTAGAGATTTCTCGTCTAGCGAAAGCAATGAGCAGTTCTTC.

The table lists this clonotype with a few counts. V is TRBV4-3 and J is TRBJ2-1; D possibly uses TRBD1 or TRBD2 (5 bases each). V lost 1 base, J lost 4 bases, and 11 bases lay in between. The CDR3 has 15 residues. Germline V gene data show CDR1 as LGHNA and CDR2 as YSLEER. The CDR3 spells CASSQVRDEYNEQFF. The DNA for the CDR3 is TGCGCCAGCAGCCAAGTACGGGACGAGTACAATGAGCAGTTCTTC.

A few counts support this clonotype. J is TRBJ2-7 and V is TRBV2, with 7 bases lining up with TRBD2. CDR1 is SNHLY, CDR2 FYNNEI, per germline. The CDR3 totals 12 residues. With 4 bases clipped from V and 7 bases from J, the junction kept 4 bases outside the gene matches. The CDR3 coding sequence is TGTGCCAGCAGTGGGACTAGAAGGGAGCAGTACTTC. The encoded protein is CASSGTRREQYF.

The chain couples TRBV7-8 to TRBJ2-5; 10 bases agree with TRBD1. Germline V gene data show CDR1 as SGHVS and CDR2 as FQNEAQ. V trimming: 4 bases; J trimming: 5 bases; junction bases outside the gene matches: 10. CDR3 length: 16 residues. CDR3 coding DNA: TGTGCCAGCAGCTCCCAGGGGACAGGGGCGCGGGAGACCCAGTACTTC. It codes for CASSSQGTGARETQYF. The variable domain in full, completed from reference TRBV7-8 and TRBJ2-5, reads GAGVSQSPRYKVAKRGQDVALRCDPISGHVSLFWYQQALGQGPEFLTYFQNEAQLDKSGLPSDRFFAERPEGSVSTLKIQRTQQEDSAVYLCASSSQGTGARETQYFGPGTRLLVL.

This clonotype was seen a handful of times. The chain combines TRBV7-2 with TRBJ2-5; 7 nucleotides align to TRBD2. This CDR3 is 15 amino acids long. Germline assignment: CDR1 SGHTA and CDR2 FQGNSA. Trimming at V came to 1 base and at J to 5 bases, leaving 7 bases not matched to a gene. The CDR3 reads CASSLGGGGRETQYF. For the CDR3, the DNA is TGTGCCAGCAGCTTAGGTGGCGGGGGTCGGGAGACCCAGTACTTC.

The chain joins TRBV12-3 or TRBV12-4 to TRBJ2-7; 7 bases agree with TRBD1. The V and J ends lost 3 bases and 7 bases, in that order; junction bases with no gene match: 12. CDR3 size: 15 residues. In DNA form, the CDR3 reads TGTGCCAGCAGTTTTGAGACAGGGTTGCTGCTGGAGCAGTACTTC. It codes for CASSFETGLLLEQYF.

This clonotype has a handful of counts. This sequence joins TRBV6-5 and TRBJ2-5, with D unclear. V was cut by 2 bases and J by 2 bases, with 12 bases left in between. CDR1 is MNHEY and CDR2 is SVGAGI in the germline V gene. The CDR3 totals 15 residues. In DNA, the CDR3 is TGTGCCAGCAGTTACAGAGGTATTGGACAAGAGACCCAGTACTTC. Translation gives CASSYRGIGQETQYF.

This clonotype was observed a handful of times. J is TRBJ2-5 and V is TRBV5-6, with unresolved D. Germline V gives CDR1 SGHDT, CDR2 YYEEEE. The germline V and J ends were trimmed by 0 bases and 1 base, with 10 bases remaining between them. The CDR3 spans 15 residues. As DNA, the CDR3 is TGTGCCAGCAGCTTGGTGGGGTCCGTCCAAGAGACCCAGTACTTC. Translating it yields CASSLVGSVQETQYF.

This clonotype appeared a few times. CDR3 residues: CASSFGWGGGQETQYF. The CDR3 DNA follows: TGTGCCAGCAGCTTTGGATGGGGGGGTGGCCAAGAGACCCAGTACTTC. The chain uses TRBV7-3 and TRBJ2-5, with 7 bases fitting TRBD2. Germline V gene lookup returns CDR1 SGHTA and CDR2 FQGTGA. The CDR3 sequence is 16 residues long. V was pared by 3 bases and J by 1 base, with 8 bases of the junction left unmatched.

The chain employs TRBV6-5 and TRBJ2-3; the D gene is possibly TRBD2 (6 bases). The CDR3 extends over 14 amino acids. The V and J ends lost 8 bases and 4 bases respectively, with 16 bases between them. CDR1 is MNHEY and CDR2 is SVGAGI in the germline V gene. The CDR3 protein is CASRTGSHADTQYF. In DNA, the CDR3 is TGTGCCAGCCGTACCGGGAGCCACGCAGATACGCAGTATTTT.

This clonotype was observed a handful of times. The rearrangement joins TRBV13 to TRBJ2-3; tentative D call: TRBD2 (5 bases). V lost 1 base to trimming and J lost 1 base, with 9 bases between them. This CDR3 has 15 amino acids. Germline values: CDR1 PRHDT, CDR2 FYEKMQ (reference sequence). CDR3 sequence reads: CASSLVAAGTDTQYF. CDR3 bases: TGTGCCAGCAGCTTAGTGGCAGCGGGCACAGATACGCAGTATTTT.

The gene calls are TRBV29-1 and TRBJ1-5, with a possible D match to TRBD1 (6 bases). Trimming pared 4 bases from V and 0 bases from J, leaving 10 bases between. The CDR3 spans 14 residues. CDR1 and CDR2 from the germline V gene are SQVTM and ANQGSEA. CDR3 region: CSVVGADSNQPQHF. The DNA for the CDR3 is TGCAGCGTTGTGGGGGCGGATAGCAATCAGCCCCAGCATTTT.

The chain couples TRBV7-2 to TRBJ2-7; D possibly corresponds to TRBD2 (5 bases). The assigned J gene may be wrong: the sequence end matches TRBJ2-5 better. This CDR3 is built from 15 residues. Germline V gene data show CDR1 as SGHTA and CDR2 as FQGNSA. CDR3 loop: CASSLEVASGETQYF. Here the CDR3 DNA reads TGTGCCAGCAGCTTAGAGGTAGCGAGCGGTGAGACCCAGTACTTC.

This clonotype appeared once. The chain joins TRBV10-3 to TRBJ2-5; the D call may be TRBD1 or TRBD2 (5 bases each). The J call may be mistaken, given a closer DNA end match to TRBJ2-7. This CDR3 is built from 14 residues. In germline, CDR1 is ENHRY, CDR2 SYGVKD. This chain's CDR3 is CAIALGTELYEQYF. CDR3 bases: TGTGCCATCGCGCTCGGGACGGAGCTCTACGAGCAGTACTTC.

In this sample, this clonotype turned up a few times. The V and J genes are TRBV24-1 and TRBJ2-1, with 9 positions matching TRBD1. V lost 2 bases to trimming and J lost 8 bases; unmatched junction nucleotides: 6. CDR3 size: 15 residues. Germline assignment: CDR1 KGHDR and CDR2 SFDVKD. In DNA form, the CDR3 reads TGTGCCACCAGTGATTCCGGGACAGGGTTCGATGAGCAGTTCTTC. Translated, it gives CATSDSGTGFDEQFF.

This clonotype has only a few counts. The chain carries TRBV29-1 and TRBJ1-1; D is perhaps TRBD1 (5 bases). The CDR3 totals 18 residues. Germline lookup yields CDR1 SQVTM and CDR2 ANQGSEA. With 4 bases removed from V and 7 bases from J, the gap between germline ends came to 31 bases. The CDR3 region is CSVGPSGGTGPLRLEAFF. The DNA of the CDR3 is TGCAGCGTTGGCCCCTCGGGGGGGACTGGTCCCCTCCGCCTTGAAGCTTTCTTT.

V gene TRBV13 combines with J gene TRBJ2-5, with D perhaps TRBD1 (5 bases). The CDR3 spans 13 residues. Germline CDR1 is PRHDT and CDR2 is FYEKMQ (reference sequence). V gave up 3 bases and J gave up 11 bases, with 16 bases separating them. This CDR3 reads CASSFAGQREQYF. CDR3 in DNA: TGTGCCAGCAGCTTCGCAGGGCAGAGAGAGCAGTACTTC. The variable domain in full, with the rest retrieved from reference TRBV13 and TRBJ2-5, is AAGVIQSPRHLIKEKRETATLKCYPIPRHDTVYWYQQGPGQDPQFLISFYEKMQSDKGSIPDRFSAQQFSDYHSELNMSSLELGDSALYFCASSFAGQREQYFGPGTRLLVL.

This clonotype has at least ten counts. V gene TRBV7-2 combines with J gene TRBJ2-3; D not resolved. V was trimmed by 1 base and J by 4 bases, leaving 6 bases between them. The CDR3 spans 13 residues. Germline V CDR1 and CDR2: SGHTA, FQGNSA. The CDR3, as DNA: TGTGCCAGCAGCTTAGGGGCGGCAGATACGCAGTATTTT. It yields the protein CASSLGAADTQYF.

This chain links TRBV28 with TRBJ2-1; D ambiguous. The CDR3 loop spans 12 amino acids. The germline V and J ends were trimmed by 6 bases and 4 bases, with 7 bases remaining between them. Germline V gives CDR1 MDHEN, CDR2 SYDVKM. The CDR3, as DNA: TGTGCCAGCAGGGAACTATACAATGAGCAGTTCTTC. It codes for CASRELYNEQFF.

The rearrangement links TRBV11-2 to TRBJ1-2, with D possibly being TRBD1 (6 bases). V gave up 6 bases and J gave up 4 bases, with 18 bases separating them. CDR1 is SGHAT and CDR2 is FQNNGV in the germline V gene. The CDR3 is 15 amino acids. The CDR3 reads CASSTTLGTPYGYTF. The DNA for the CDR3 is TGTGCCAGCAGTACAACCCTCGGGACACCCTATGGCTACACCTTC.

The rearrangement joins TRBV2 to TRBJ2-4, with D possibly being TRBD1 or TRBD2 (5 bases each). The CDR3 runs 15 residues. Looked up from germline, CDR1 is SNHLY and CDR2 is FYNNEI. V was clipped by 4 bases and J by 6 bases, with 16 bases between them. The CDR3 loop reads CASSGRGEGPNIQYF. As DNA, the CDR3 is TGTGCCAGCAGTGGCCGAGGGGAAGGTCCAAACATTCAGTACTTC.

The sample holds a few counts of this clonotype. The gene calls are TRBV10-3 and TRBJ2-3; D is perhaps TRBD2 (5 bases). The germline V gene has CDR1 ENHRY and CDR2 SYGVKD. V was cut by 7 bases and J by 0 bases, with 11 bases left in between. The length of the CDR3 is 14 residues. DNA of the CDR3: TGTGCCATCAAGGGCGGGCTGAGCACAGATACGCAGTATTTT. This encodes CAIKGGLSTDTQYF.

Here the CDR3 DNA reads TGCGCCAGCAGCCCTGGGACTAGAGGTGGCGCGGGCACAGATACGCAGTATTTT. This translates into CASSPGTRGGAGTDTQYF. This chain connects TRBV4-1 to TRBJ2-3; 8 bases line up with TRBD2. The CDR3 totals 18 residues. With 4 bases clipped from V and 1 base from J, the junction kept 13 bases outside the gene matches. The germline CDR1 and CDR2 sequences are MGHRA and YSYEKL.

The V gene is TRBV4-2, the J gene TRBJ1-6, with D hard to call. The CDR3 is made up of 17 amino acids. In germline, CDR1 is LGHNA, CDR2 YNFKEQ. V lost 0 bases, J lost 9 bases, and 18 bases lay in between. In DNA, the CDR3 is TGTGCCAGCAGCCAAGATCGGTTAGCGTGGTCAGGTTCACCCCTCCACTTT. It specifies CASSQDRLAWSGSPLHF.

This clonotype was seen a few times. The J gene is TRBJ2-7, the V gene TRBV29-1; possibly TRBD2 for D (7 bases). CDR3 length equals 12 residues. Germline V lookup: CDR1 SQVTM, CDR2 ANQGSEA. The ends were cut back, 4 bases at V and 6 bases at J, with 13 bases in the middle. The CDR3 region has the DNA TGCAGCGTTGCATGGGGGGGCGGCGAGCAGTACTTC. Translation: CSVAWGGGEQYF.